The entry below describes one T cell receptor beta chain. Antigen unknown. V lost 0 bases and J lost 1, with 10 bases in between. Germline V CDR1 and CDR2: SGDLS, YYNGEE. The CDR3 spans 16 residues. These data belong to a study of T cells after yellow fever vaccination. Turning to the study itself: Low-cell-number fractions were prepared with SMART-Seq v4 Ultra Low Input. Broader study findings: Overlap between CD4 and CD8 compartments was detected for a small share of clonotypes. Abundant contaminating clonotypes from the bulk population could appear in FACS-sorted repertoires.

UMIs were added to TCR cDNA along with a universal primer site when it was made by 5'RACE template switching. TCRdb recomputed calls from the 5' RACE reads with MiXCR, one row per CDR3 protein. The data hold around 340,000 distinct CDR3 sequences, with approximately 13% observed a single time. The V gene is TRBV9, the J gene TRBJ2-2; D is perhaps TRBD2 (5 bases). The receptor was isolated from a man aged 18 to 29 who received the YFV17D yellow fever vaccine. The sequenced sample was CD4+ T cells sorted from PBMCs, obtained 15 days after the yellow fever booster vaccination. The CDR3 sequence: CASSVGGIGNTGELFF. The CDR3 bases are TGTGCCAGCAGCGTAGGAGGGATAGGGAACACCGGGGAGCTGTTTTTT. Filled out from reference TRBV9 and TRBJ2-2, the complete variable domain reads DSGVTQTPKHLITATGQRVTLRCSPRSGDLSVYWYQQSLDQGLQFLIQYYNGEERAKGNILERFSAQQFPDLHSELNLSSLELGDSALYFCASSVGGIGNTGELFFGEGSRLTVL.